These T cell receptor beta chains were read from a single sample in a study of neurological immune-mediated disorders. MiXCR was run by TCRdb on the 5' RACE reads, yielding one entry per CDR3 protein. The sample carries approximately 23,000 distinct CDR3 sequences, about 10% recorded once. The sequenced material came from PBMCs. These receptors came from a woman aged 55-70 years with HTLV-1-associated myelopathy (HAM/TSP). Each CDR3 is given with its conserved first and last residue. The D gene is left open where the match is weak. The size entry is marked missing in some rows and otherwise reads once, few, many or a size class.

many,TRBJ2-3,TRBV20-1,TRBD1,TGCAGTGCTAGAGCAGGGGGTCGAGATACGCAGTATTTT,CSARAGGRDTQYF
many,TRBJ2-4,TRBV6-2/TRBV6-3,.,TGTGCCAGCAGTTCCGGTGGAGCCAAAAACATTCAGTACTTC,CASSSGGAKNIQYF
many,TRBJ2-3,TRBV11-2,TRBD2,TGTGCCAGCAGCCAAAGAATTAGCGGGGGGGGTGCAGATACGCAGTATTTT,CASSQRISGGGADTQYF
medium-sized,TRBJ1-2,TRBV7-9,.,TGTGCCAGCAGCTTGACAGGTTTCAACTATGGCTACACCTTC,CASSLTGFNYGYTF
many,TRBJ1-2,TRBV20-1,TRBD1,TGCAGTGCCTTCGGACAGGACCCGACTAACTATGGCTACACCTTC,CSAFGQDPTNYGYTF
.,TRBJ1-4,TRBV6-1,.,TGTGCCAGCGGTGCCAGGACATCCGAAAAACTGTTTTTT,CASGARTSEKLFF
.,TRBJ2-3,TRBV20-1,.,TGCAGTGCTAGGAAACCAAACACAGATACGCAGTATTTT,CSARKPNTDTQYF
many,TRBJ1-5,TRBV15,.,TGTGCCACCAGCAGAGATCTCCGGTCGGGGCTTAGCAATCAGCCCCAGCATTTT,CATSRDLRSGLSNQPQHF
many,TRBJ1-2,TRBV12-3/TRBV12-4,TRBD1,TGTGCCAGCAGTCCGGGACAGATTGACTACACCTTC,CASSPGQIDYTF
few,TRBJ2-4,TRBV20-1,TRBD2,TGCAGTGCTAGAGATAGCGGGGGGGCCTGGACCAAAAACATTCAGTACTTC,CSARDSGGAWTKNIQYF
many,TRBJ2-2,TRBV10-3,.,TGTGCCATCAGTGATTCGACAGGAGCGAACACCGGGGAGCTGTTTTTT,CAISDSTGANTGELFF
many,TRBJ1-1,TRBV7-9,.,TGTGCCAGCAGCTTGGACAGTTTGGACACTGAAGCTTTCTTT,CASSLDSLDTEAFF
.,TRBJ2-1,TRBV20-1,TRBD1,TGCAGTGCTAACCCTCCGGGACAGGGGACTGAGCATTTCTTC,CSANPPGQGTEHFF
.,TRBJ2-1,TRBV6-5,.,TGTGCCAGCAGAAAAGGGTCCAGGGTTGGTTCCTACAATAAGCAGTTCTTC,CASRKGSRVGSYNKQFF
.,TRBJ1-2,TRBV5-1,.,TGTGCCAGCAGCCATGGCGCGCCTCCGACAGCTTTC,CASSHGAPPTAF
many,TRBJ2-7,TRBV20-1,TRBD1,TGCAGCGCTAGAGGGGCGACAGGGAGAGTCTACGAGCAGTACTTC,CSARGATGRVYEQYF
many,TRBJ1-5,TRBV21-1,.,TGTGCCAGCAGCAAATATAAAGCAGGGACGGGGCATCAGCCCCAGCATTTT,CASSKYKAGTGHQPQHF
many,TRBJ2-7,TRBV6-5,.,TGTGCCAGCAGGGACGGTGGGGGCGAGCAGTACTTC,CASRDGGGEQYF
many,TRBJ2-1,TRBV4-1,TRBD2,TGCGCCAGCAAGGCGCCTAGCGGGGGGGCCGGTTACAATGAGCAGTTCTTC,CASKAPSGGAGYNEQFF
.,TRBJ1-1,TRBV5-1,.,TGCGCCAGCAGCTCACAGGGTGGCGACACTGAAGCTTTCTTT,CASSSQGGDTEAFF
many,TRBJ2-3,TRBV20-1,TRBD2,TGCAGGGCATCTAGCGGGGCCTCCAGCACAGATACGCAGTATTTT,CRASSGASSTDTQYF
few,TRBJ2-3,TRBV19,.,TGTGCCAGTAATCCGGGAATATTCCCCGGTACGCAGTATTTT,CASNPGIFPGTQYF
many,TRBJ1-1,TRBV6-1,.,TGTGCCAGCACCTGGGACACGAACACTGAAGCTTTCTTT,CASTWDTNTEAFF
many,TRBJ1-5,TRBV18,TRBD1,TGTGCCAGCTCAGAGACAGGGGGCCGTCAGCCCCAGCATTTT,CASSETGGRQPQHF
many,TRBJ1-4,TRBV5-1,TRBD1,TGCGCCAGCAGCAGGCCCGAGACAGGGGATGAAAAACTGTTTTTT,CASSRPETGDEKLFF
many,TRBJ2-2,TRBV27,.,TGTGCCAGCAGTTTATACCCCTGGGGGCAGCGGGGCACCGGGGAGCTGTTTTTT,CASSLYPWGQRGTGELFF
many,TRBJ1-1,TRBV5-1,.,TGCGCCAGTGGATGGGGGCGGACAGCGACTTCTGATGCTTTCTTT,CASGWGRTATSDAFF
many,TRBJ2-7,TRBV5-1,.,TGCGCCAGCAGCCCAATCCAGGGCCCCTACGAGCAGTACTTC,CASSPIQGPYEQYF
many,TRBJ2-1,TRBV18,TRBD1,TGTGCCAGCTCACCCGGACAGGGAGGCTACAATGAGCAGTTCTTC,CASSPGQGGYNEQFF
many,TRBJ1-4,TRBV18,.,TGTGCCAGCTCACCACCGGCAGGGCGGGCAAGCGAAAAACTGTTTTTT,CASSPPAGRASEKLFF
many,TRBJ2-7,TRBV4-2,TRBD1,TGTGCCAGCAGCCAAGACCGCGTATCAGGGGGCAGCTCCTACGAGCAGTACTTC,CASSQDRVSGGSSYEQYF
many,TRBJ2-7,TRBV5-1,.,TGCGCCAGCAGCCAGCCGGGGGTCCCGGGGGAGCAGTACTTC,CASSQPGVPGEQYF
many,TRBJ1-1,TRBV20-1,TRBD1,TGCAGTGCTGGACAGGGAGACACTGAAGCTTTCTTT,CSAGQGDTEAFF
many,TRBJ2-1,TRBV5-5,TRBD1,TGTGCCAGCAGCTCCTACAGGGGGGAGTACAATGAGCAGTTCTTC,CASSSYRGEYNEQFF
.,TRBJ2-1,TRBV20-1,TRBD1,TGCAGTGCTAGACGGGGACAGGGGTACAATGAGCAGTTCTTC,CSARRGQGYNEQFF
few,TRBJ2-7,TRBV2,.,TGTGCCAGCAGTGCTTCAGGGAGTAGCTACGAGCAGTACTTC,CASSASGSSYEQYF
many,TRBJ2-5,TRBV5-1,.,TGCGCCAGCAGCTTTCCAGGTTCTTCAGAGACCCAGTACTTC,CASSFPGSSETQYF
many,TRBJ1-4,TRBV6-4,TRBD1,TGTGCCAGCAGCGCTACGGACAGGGGCCTAGAAAAACTGTTTTTT,CASSATDRGLEKLFF
many,TRBJ1-2,TRBV5-1,.,TGCGCCAGCAGCTTGCGGGTCCGCGGTGGCTACACCTTC,CASSLRVRGGYTF
many,TRBJ1-4,TRBV28,TRBD1,TGTGCCAGCAGACGGCAGGGGGGGGGGAAGGAAAAACTGTTTTTT,CASRRQGGGKEKLFF
.,TRBJ2-5,TRBV7-9,TRBD1,TGTGCCAGCAGCCACTCGGACAGGGGGGATAGAGAGACACAGTACTTC,CASSHSDRGDRETQYF
many,TRBJ2-3,TRBV20-1,TRBD2,TGCAGTGCTAGTACACCCCGCGGGGGGTCTAGCACAGATACGCAGTATTTT,CSASTPRGGSSTDTQYF
many,TRBJ2-5,TRBV20-1,.,TGCAGTGCGACTTCGGGGTCCGGAGAGACCCAGTACTTC,CSATSGSGETQYF
many,TRBJ1-2,TRBV29-1,.,TGCAGCGTCAACGGCCAGCTTAACTATGGCTACACCTTC,CSVNGQLNYGYTF
many,TRBJ1-1,TRBV20-1,TRBD1,TGCAGTGCTAGGGGACAGGTATTATTTCGTGACACTGAAGCTTTCTTT,CSARGQVLFRDTEAFF
many,TRBJ2-3,TRBV7-9,.,TGTGCCAGCAGCTTATATGCCTACCGCACAGATACGCAGTATTTT,CASSLYAYRTDTQYF
many,TRBJ1-1,TRBV2,.,TGTGCCAGCAGTGTGGAGGGGCGCACTGAAGCTTTCTTT,CASSVEGRTEAFF
many,TRBJ1-3,TRBV5-1,.,TGCGCCAGCAGCTTGGTTTCGCAGGGCGTCCCTGGAAACACCATATATTTT,CASSLVSQGVPGNTIYF